This entry is about one T cell receptor (beta chain). This clone has just a few counts. The clone's antigen remains unknown. The record has no base qualities; no much larger clone is one base away. These data come from a study of blood T cell repertoires in COVID-19 (TCRdb year 2020). For context, the study as a whole: Samples covering the acute and convalescent phases of COVID-19 were provided by collaborators in the United States, Italy and Spain. A freely available public database, intended as a resource for researchers studying the immune response to SARS-CoV-2, is where the repertoires were released. Sample metadata almost always included a de-identified subject ID, COVID-19 status, age in years and sex. The prospective study material was composed of cDNA or gDNA derived from T cells, B-cell-depleted T cells, or PBMCs. HLA class I and class II types, where available, came from metadata supplied by the sample provider rather than from assay-based typing. The samples were drawn from two sources: the first 160 participants of the ongoing ImmuneRACE study, and some 1,300 subjects contributed by 6 global collaborators. The dataset comprised deeply sampled blood TCRbeta repertoires from subjects exposed to, actively infected with, or recovered from COVID-19.

TCRbeta CDR3 regions were amplified from genomic DNA by means of the immunoSEQ Assay, a bias-controlled multiplex PCR. The study's own analysis went as follows. Nucleated cell counts per sample were estimated from amplification of reference gene primers within the assay. Sequence reads were collapsed and filtered to measure the absolute abundance of every unique TCRbeta CDR3 rearrangement. For each sample, productive Simpson clonality was calculated as the square root of Simpson's diversity index over productive rearrangements. Held by TCRdb, this immuneACCESS table contains in-frame sequences only and omits some clones. Under half of the omission traces to an unresolved V gene where checked; the cause of the rest is unknown. From that table come the V and J calls and clone size; the DNA was used to work out D and trimming. Recorded for this sample are 100,000 or so clones; about three quarters of them occurred a single time. Around an eighth of the sample goes to the ten largest clones.

Collaborating institutions collected whole blood in K2EDTA tubes following their own protocols. For TCRbeta analysis, collaborator samples were shipped as frozen whole blood, as isolated PBMCs, or as DNA extracted from either sample type. Overall study results and their limits: Clinical and demographic metadata were provided uncurated, with the amount varying by source and participant.

The sequenced sample was peripheral blood. This receptor was obtained from a woman aged 80 or over with acute or convalescent COVID-19.

The CDR3 here reads CASSLASPGKDGYTF. The DNA is as follows: TGCGCCAGCAGCTTGGCCTCCCCAGGAAAGGATGGCTACACCTTC. The rearrangement joined TRBV5-1 to TRBJ1-2; the D segment cannot be called with confidence. The germline V gene encodes CDR1 SGHRS and CDR2 YFSETQ. Trimming costs V 0 bases and J 6 bases, and their ends lie 15 bases apart. Taken from cysteine to phenylalanine, the CDR3 has 15 residues. Kept here is only the CDR3 DNA, which spans 45 bases and is read in frame from base 1.